The 28 T cell receptor beta chains listed next were all sequenced from one sample in a study of control samples from healthy donors and cancer patients. Here immunoSEQ multiplex PCR was the method, and the copy in TCRdb shows in-frame clones only, minus some. The sample includes under 70,000 clones, 95% to 96% of them seen just once. Sample: blood. The receptors stem from a woman aged 18 to 35 in good health.

The chain couples TRBV11-2 to TRBJ2-7; 10 positions match TRBD1. J gave up 1 base and V 1 base, and 4 bases lay outside the gene matches. The V gene's germline CDR1 is SGHAT and CDR2 FQNNGV. The CDR3 is made up of 16 amino acids. DNA of the CDR3: TGTGCCAGCAGCTTAGCCCCGGGACAGGGGTCCTACGAGCAGTACTTC. It yields the protein CASSLAPGQGSYEQYF.

This clone was found a few times. The genes are TRBV20-1 and TRBJ2-1; no clear D. V shed 3 bases and J shed 0 bases, with 6 bases lying between them. The CDR3 extends over 13 amino acids. CDR1 is DFQATT, CDR2 SNEGSKA, per germline (reference sequence). The CDR3 DNA reads TGCAGTGCTAGTCTGGGCTCCTACAATGAGCAGTTCTTC. As protein: CSASLGSYNEQFF.

J is TRBJ1-6 and V is TRBV12-3 or TRBV12-4; D call uncertain. The CDR3 has 12 amino acids. Trimming stripped 7 bases from V and 8 bases from J, with 9 bases between. The CDR3 sequence is CASTLRYSPLHF. CDR3 DNA sequence: TGTGCCAGCACCCTCAGGTATTCACCCCTCCACTTT.

V usage is TRBV6-5 and J usage is TRBJ2-1, with D possibly matching TRBD1 (6 bases). The germline V gene has CDR1 MNHEY and CDR2 SVGAGI. The length of the CDR3 is 14 residues. V dropped 6 bases and J dropped 6 bases, with 15 bases sitting between them. The CDR3 protein is CASSSRGQLNEQFF. As DNA, the CDR3 is TGTGCCAGCAGCTCTCGCGGACAGCTCAATGAGCAGTTCTTC.

The chain recombines TRBV30 with TRBJ2-3, with 9 bases that match TRBD2. This CDR3 spans 15 amino acids. Germline trimming cut 2 bases from V and 3 bases from J; bases unmatched to any gene: 6. Germline V gives CDR1 GTSNPN, CDR2 SVGIG (reference sequence). CDR3 DNA sequence: TGTGCCTGGAGTTTTGGCGGGGGGGGAACAGATACGCAGTATTTT. It specifies CAWSFGGGGTDTQYF. Based on the CDR3 plus reference TRBV30 and TRBJ2-3, the full variable domain is SQTIHQWPATLVQPVGSPLSLECTVEGTSNPNLYWYRQAAGRGLQLLFYSVGIGQISSEVPQNLSASRPQDRQFILSSKKLLLSDSGFYLCAWSFGGGGTDTQYFGPGTRLTVL.

This clone has only one observation. The genes are TRBV19 and TRBJ1-2, with D unclear. This CDR3 contains 13 residues. V was cut by 6 bases and J by 0 bases, with 8 bases left in between. CDR1 LNHDA and CDR2 SQIVND come from the germline V gene (reference sequence). CDR3 amino acids: CASRPNSNYGYTF. In DNA, the CDR3 is TGTGCCAGTAGACCGAACTCTAACTATGGCTACACCTTC.

The chain uses TRBV7-9 and TRBJ2-5; D uncertain. Germline V lookup: CDR1 SEHNR, CDR2 FQNEAQ (reference sequence). Trimming shortened V by 3 bases and J by 4 bases, and 9 bases separated the two germline ends. The CDR3 has 13 residues. The CDR3 spells CASSFGWGETQYF. DNA of the CDR3: TGTGCCAGCAGCTTTGGCTGGGGAGAGACCCAGTACTTC. The variable domain in full, completed from reference TRBV7-9 and TRBJ2-5, reads DTGVSQNPRHKITKRGQNVTFRCDPISEHNRLYWYRQTLGQGPEFLTYFQNEAQLEKSRLLSDRFSAERPKGSFSTLEIQRTEQGDSAMYLCASSFGWGETQYFGPGTRLLVL.

The J gene is TRBJ2-2, the V gene TRBV5-8; 8 nucleotides line up with TRBD2. The CDR3 extends over 17 amino acids. Trimming at V came to 4 bases and at J to 1 base, leaving 9 bases not matched to a gene. Germline V gives CDR1 SGHTS, CDR2 YDEGEE. The CDR3 DNA follows: TGTGCCAGCAGCACAAACCGACTAGCGCGGAACACCGGGGAGCTGTTTTTT. Encoded protein: CASSTNRLARNTGELFF.

The chain combines TRBV19 with TRBJ2-1; perhaps D is TRBD1 or TRBD2 (5 bases each). V dropped 5 bases and J dropped 2 bases, with 10 bases sitting between them. Germline CDR1 is LNHDA and CDR2 is SQIVND (reference sequence). The CDR3 loop spans 14 amino acids. The CDR3 protein is CASSLRDAYNEQFF. In DNA form, the CDR3 reads TGTGCCAGTAGTCTCAGGGACGCCTACAATGAGCAGTTCTTC.

The CDR3 DNA reads TGCAGTACTGAATGGGGCTACGAGCAGTACTTC. Its translation: CSTEWGYEQYF. This chain links TRBV20-1 with TRBJ2-7; no clear D gene. Germline V gene sequence: CDR1 DFQATT, CDR2 SNEGSKA (reference sequence). CDR3 length: 11 residues. V dropped 8 bases and J dropped 3 bases, with 11 bases sitting between them.

The rearrangement joins TRBV27 to TRBJ1-6; D might be TRBD1 (5 bases). Germline CDR1 is MNHEY and CDR2 is SMNVEV (reference sequence). V shed 3 bases and J shed 10 bases, with 13 bases lying between them. The CDR3 is 14 amino acids. The CDR3 loop reads CASSFGGSGSPLHF. The CDR3, as DNA: TGTGCCAGCAGTTTCGGGGGGTCGGGGTCACCCCTCCACTTT.

The chain recombines TRBV19 with TRBJ2-7, with 9 bases fitting TRBD1. In germline, CDR1 is LNHDA, CDR2 SQIVND (reference sequence). Trimming took 4 bases from V and 4 from J; bases not matched to a gene: 5. CDR3 size: 14 residues. This CDR3 is CASSTSGTGYEQYF. CDR3 in DNA: TGTGCCAGTAGTACCTCCGGGACAGGGTACGAGCAGTACTTC.

This chain links TRBV19 with TRBJ2-3, with 8 nucleotides matching TRBD2. The CDR3 loop spans 15 amino acids. CDR1 is LNHDA and CDR2 is SQIVND in the germline V gene (reference sequence). With V trimmed by 7 bases and J by 4 bases, 10 bases remained unmatched. The CDR3 is CASMWSGGPADTQYF. In nucleotides, the CDR3 is TGTGCCAGTATGTGGTCGGGGGGGCCGGCAGATACGCAGTATTTT.

This chain uses TRBV12-3 or TRBV12-4 with TRBJ1-1; D is undetermined. V gave up 5 bases and J gave up 0 bases, with 1 base separating them. CDR3 size: 11 residues. CDR3: CASSVNTEAFF. In DNA, the CDR3 is TGTGCCAGCAGTGTGAACACTGAAGCTTTCTTT.

This clone appeared a few times. The chain carries TRBV14 and TRBJ1-1; D is perhaps TRBD1 (6 bases). The CDR3 covers 16 residues. In germline, CDR1 is SGHDN, CDR2 FVKESK. V was trimmed by 4 bases and J by 3 bases, leaving 18 bases between them. CDR3: CASSLDTGRLDTEAFF. CDR3 coding DNA: TGTGCCAGCAGCCTAGACACAGGGCGATTGGACACTGAAGCTTTCTTT.

The rearrangement joins TRBV27 to TRBJ1-2; D may be TRBD1 (6 bases). Germline CDR1 reads MNHEY; CDR2 reads SMNVEV (reference sequence). CDR3 length equals 13 residues. Trimming took 4 bases from V and 7 from J, leaving 13 bases between them. CDR3: CASSSHLGAGYTF. As DNA, the CDR3 is TGTGCCAGCAGTTCCCATTTGGGGGCTGGCTACACCTTC.

The chain has TRBV6-5 and TRBJ2-6; D unresolved. Looked up from germline, CDR1 is MNHEY and CDR2 is SVGAGI. The V end was cut by 6 bases, the J end by 1 base, with 4 bases between. CDR3 length equals 13 residues. Here the CDR3 reads CASRGSGANVLTF. CDR3 bases: TGTGCCAGCAGGGGTTCTGGGGCCAACGTCCTGACTTTC.

This chain uses TRBV30 with TRBJ1-2; D is unclear. Trimming stripped 0 bases from V and 8 bases from J, with 7 bases between. The CDR3 spans 11 residues. In germline, CDR1 is GTSNPN, CDR2 SVGIG (reference sequence). CDR3 sequence: CAWSVAIGYTF. DNA of the CDR3: TGTGCCTGGAGTGTAGCGATAGGCTACACCTTC.

The CDR3 reads CASTSGGATDTQYF. The DNA for the CDR3 is TGTGCCAGCACAAGTGGCGGGGCCACAGATACGCAGTATTTT. The chain carries TRBV19 and TRBJ2-3; weak D call: TRBD2 (6 bases). CDR1 LNHDA and CDR2 SQIVND come from the germline V gene (reference sequence). V dropped 9 bases and J dropped 2 bases, with 15 bases sitting between them. The CDR3 has 14 amino acids.

This rearrangement joins TRBV7-8 to TRBJ2-1; 9 positions match TRBD2. Looked up from germline, CDR1 is SGHVS and CDR2 is FQNEAQ. This CDR3 has 15 residues. J was trimmed by 8 bases and V by 4 bases; bases with no gene match: 9. CDR3 DNA sequence: TGTGCCAGCAGCTCCTCCGGGACTAGCCTCGATGAGCAGTTCTTC. Residues: CASSSSGTSLDEQFF.

The chain employs TRBV7-8 and TRBJ2-1; TRBD1 agrees at 7 bases. The length of the CDR3 is 15 residues. CDR1 and CDR2 (germline): SGHVS, FQNEAQ. V was pared by 2 bases and J by 3 bases, with 4 bases of the junction left unmatched. The CDR3 here is CASSLSGGVYNEQFF. The CDR3 DNA reads as TGTGCCAGCAGCTTATCAGGGGGTGTCTACAATGAGCAGTTCTTC.

The rearrangement joins TRBV2 to TRBJ1-4; tentatively, D is TRBD1 (5 bases). Germline V gene sequence: CDR1 SNHLY, CDR2 FYNNEI. CDR3 length: 15 amino acids. Trimming took off 3 bases at V and 7 bases at J, with 15 bases between the two ends. The DNA for the CDR3 is TGTGCCAGCAGTGAGTCCGGGGCGCCGGGTGAAAAACTGTTTTTT. Residues: CASSESGAPGEKLFF.

Only one count was recorded for this clone. The chain combines TRBV27 with TRBJ2-7, with a tentative D call TRBD1 (5 bases). This CDR3 comprises 14 residues. Germline assignment: CDR1 MNHEY and CDR2 SMNVEV (reference sequence). V was clipped by 3 bases and J by 2 bases, with 11 bases between them. The chain's CDR3 is CASSFSRQTYEQYF. CDR3 bases: TGTGCCAGCAGTTTCTCTCGACAGACCTACGAGCAGTACTTC.

J is TRBJ2-2 and V is TRBV12-5; D remains ambiguous. Trimming cost V 6 bases and J 6 bases, with 29 bases left between them. Per germline, CDR1 LGHNT and CDR2 FRNRAP. This CDR3 is 19 amino acids long. The CDR3 loop is CASGTNMLIGRLGPGELFF. CDR3 bases: TGTGCTAGTGGCACAAATATGCTGATCGGACGGCTTGGCCCCGGGGAGCTGTTTTTT.

The chain joins TRBV7-2 to TRBJ1-1; a weak D match, TRBD1 (5 bases). The CDR3 sequence is 13 residues long. Trimming took 2 bases from V and 5 from J, leaving 9 bases between them. Germline assignment: CDR1 SGHTA and CDR2 FQGNSA. The CDR3: CASSLRRVTEAFF. The CDR3 bases are TGTGCCAGCAGCTTACGCAGGGTGACTGAAGCTTTCTTT. Based on the CDR3 plus reference TRBV7-2 and TRBJ1-1, the full variable domain is GAGVSQSPSNKVTEKGKDVELRCDPISGHTALYWYRQSLGQGLEFLIYFQGNSAPDKSGLPSDRFSAERTGGSVSTLTIQRTQQEDSAVYLCASSLRRVTEAFFGQGTRLTVV.

The chain has TRBV9 and TRBJ2-1; maybe TRBD1 (6 bases). CDR1 is SGDLS, CDR2 YYNGEE, per germline. The CDR3 has 16 residues. The ends were cut back, 0 bases at V and 5 bases at J, with 15 bases in the middle. The CDR3 reads CASSVAKGHIDNEQFF. The DNA for the CDR3 is TGTGCCAGCAGCGTAGCTAAGGGACATATAGACAATGAGCAGTTCTTC. Complete variable domain (other parts from reference TRBV9 and TRBJ2-1): DSGVTQTPKHLITATGQRVTLRCSPRSGDLSVYWYQQSLDQGLQFLIQYYNGEERAKGNILERFSAQQFPDLHSELNLSSLELGDSALYFCASSVAKGHIDNEQFFGPGTRLTVL.

The chain is built from TRBV4-1 and TRBJ1-2; D might be TRBD1 (5 bases). CDR3 length: 20 amino acids. Trimming took off 0 bases at V and 0 bases at J, with 23 bases between the two ends. Germline lookup yields CDR1 MGHRA and CDR2 YSYEKL. DNA for the CDR3: TGCGCCAGCAGCCAAGACCTACCTGGGACCCTACGCCACTCTAACTATGGCTACACCTTC. The encoded protein is CASSQDLPGTLRHSNYGYTF.

The chain recombines TRBV6-5 with TRBJ1-1; D gene ambiguous. Germline loops: CDR1 MNHEY, CDR2 SVGAGI. The CDR3 covers 13 residues. The germline V and J ends were trimmed by 7 bases and 13 bases, with 22 bases remaining between them. The CDR3, as DNA: TGTGCCAGCAATCCACCCTACACTACCCAGAGTTTCTTT. Residues: CASNPPYTTQSFF.